A selection of T cell receptor beta chains follows, all from one sample in a study of CD8 T cells in Susac syndrome. TCRdb ran MiXCR on the immunoSEQ multiplex PCR reads and lists one entry per CDR3 protein. The sample lists around 140,000 distinct CDR3 sequences, roughly 94% occurring once. Sequencing input: CD4+ T cells from PBMCs. These receptor sequences come from a human donor in good health. Each CDR3 is given with its conserved first and last residue. Each record gives: D gene, V gene, clone size, J gene, CDR3 protein, CDR3 DNA. The D gene is left open where the match is weak. Only part of the rows carry a size: once, few, many, or a class if the clone is expanded.

TRBD2	TRBV28	-	TRBJ2-7	CASSSQMGLAGTYEQYF	TGTGCCAGCAGTTCCCAGATGGGACTAGCGGGCACCTACGAGCAGTACTTC
TRBD1	TRBV5-1	-	TRBJ2-5	CASSLGTGQETQYF	TGTGCCAGCAGTTTAGGGACAGGACAAGAGACCCAGTACTTC
TRBD1	TRBV29-1	-	TRBJ1-1	CSVEPGDRGRNTEAFF	TGCAGCGTTGAACCCGGGGACAGGGGGCGGAACACTGAAGCTTTCTTT
-	TRBV7-2	-	TRBJ2-7	CASSLEGGPYEQYF	TGTGCCAGCAGCTTAGAGGGAGGACCCTACGAGCAGTACTTC
TRBD2	TRBV29-1	-	TRBJ2-1	CSVGGLAGGRYNEQFF	TGCAGCGTTGGAGGGTTAGCGGGAGGCCGTTACAATGAGCAGTTCTTC
-	TRBV7-9	-	TRBJ1-6	CASSPPGRLNSPLHF	TGTGCCAGCAGCCCCCCGGGGAGGCTTAATTCACCCCTCCACTTT
-	TRBV29-1	-	TRBJ2-7	CSVGPVGAYEQYF	TGCAGCGTTGGGCCGGTTGGAGCCTACGAGCAGTACTTC
TRBD1	TRBV10-2	-	TRBJ1-1	CASSESWQGVEAFF	TGCGCCAGCAGTGAGTCGTGGCAGGGGGTTGAAGCTTTCTTT
-	TRBV12-3/TRBV12-4	once	TRBJ2-7	CASSFTDITYEQYF	TGTGCCAGCAGTTTTACGGATATAACCTACGAGCAGTACTTC
-	TRBV30	-	TRBJ2-3	CAWSVPAGAGGDTQYF	TGTGCCTGGAGTGTACCCGCAGGGGCTGGAGGAGATACGCAGTATTTT
TRBD1	TRBV5-4	-	TRBJ1-5	CASSHGTGGGGGNQPQHF	TGTGCCAGCAGCCACGGGACAGGGGGCGGGGGAGGCAATCAGCCCCAGCATTTT
-	TRBV10-1	-	TRBJ2-7	CASSGASSYEQYF	TGCGCCAGCAGTGGGGCGTCATCGTACGAGCAGTACTTC
TRBD1	TRBV6-1	-	TRBJ2-7	CASSEGDRGLYEQYF	TGTGCCAGCAGTGAGGGGGACAGGGGGCTTTACGAGCAGTACTTC
-	TRBV7-6	-	TRBJ2-1	CASSLVGGQYYNEQFF	TGTGCCAGCAGCTTAGTAGGCGGACAATACTACAATGAGCAGTTCTTC
-	TRBV24-1	-	TRBJ2-1	CATSDLNSPYNEQFF	TGTGCCACCAGTGATCTTAACAGCCCCTACAATGAGCAGTTCTTC
-	TRBV10-3	once	TRBJ1-2	CAISEGGGNGYGYTF	TGTGCCATCAGTGAGGGCGGTGGGAACGGCTATGGCTACACCTTC
-	TRBV5-1	-	TRBJ2-3	CASSLPGDTDTQYF	TGCGCCAGCAGCTTACCAGGGGACACAGATACGCAGTATTTT
TRBD1	TRBV30	once	TRBJ1-3	CAWSGQGLGNTIYF	TGTGCCTGGAGTGGACAGGGGCTTGGAAACACCATATATTTT
-	TRBV6-5	-	TRBJ2-5	CASSYEGLQETQYF	TGTGCCAGCAGTTACGAAGGGCTCCAAGAGACCCAGTACTTC
TRBD2	TRBV27	-	TRBJ2-5	CASWSAGGPLETQYF	TGTGCCAGCTGGTCAGCGGGAGGCCCTCTAGAGACCCAGTACTTC
-	TRBV1	-	TRBJ2-7	CTSSQECPPSLTGKHEQHF	TGCACCAGCAGCCAAGAGTGCCCACCCTCCTTGACAGGGAAACACGAGCAGCACTTC
TRBD1	TRBV27	-	TRBJ2-1	CASSLRVPGQYGNEQFF	TGTGCCAGCAGTTTAAGGGTTCCGGGACAGTACGGCAATGAGCAGTTCTTC
-	TRBV12-3/TRBV12-4	-	TRBJ1-1	CASSGQSMNTEAFF	TGTGCCAGCAGCGGACAGAGTATGAACACTGAAGCTTTCTTT
-	TRBV5-1	-	TRBJ2-7	CASRVDTPSYEQYF	TGCGCCAGCAGGGTGGACACGCCATCCTACGAGCAGTACTTC
TRBD2	TRBV7-2	once	TRBJ2-1	CASSFPSGRVNEQFF	TGTGCCAGCAGCTTTCCGAGCGGGAGGGTCAATGAGCAGTTCTTC
TRBD2	TRBV7-2	-	TRBJ2-5	CASSPRSGRAEETQYF	TGTGCCAGCAGCCCCCGTAGCGGGAGGGCGGAAGAGACCCAGTACTTC
-	TRBV27	few	TRBJ2-3	CASSLFRTDTQYF	TGTGCCAGCAGTTTATTTCGCACAGATACGCAGTATTTT
-	TRBV29-1	-	TRBJ2-7	CSVEDSSYEQYF	TGCAGCGTCGAGGACAGTTCCTACGAGCAGTACTTC
-	TRBV5-6	-	TRBJ2-1	CASSSKGLSYNEQFF	TGTGCCAGCAGCTCGAAGGGGCTCTCCTACAATGAGCAGTTCTTC
-	TRBV12-3/TRBV12-4	few	TRBJ2-7	CASSLGLAGYEQYF	TGTGCCAGCAGTTTAGGCCTAGCTGGCTACGAGCAGTACTTC
TRBD2	TRBV14	-	TRBJ2-3	CASSLRLASDTQYF	TGTGCCAGCAGCCTCAGACTAGCGTCAGATACGCAGTATTTT
TRBD2	TRBV7-6	-	TRBJ2-1	CASSLVGRGSSYNEQFF	TGTGCCAGCAGCTTAGTAGGGCGGGGGAGCTCCTACAATGAGCAGTTCTTC
-	TRBV20-1	-	TRBJ1-1	CSARDPKFTSNTEAFF	TGCAGTGCTAGAGATCCAAAATTTACCTCGAACACTGAAGCTTTCTTT
TRBD1	TRBV15	-	TRBJ2-7	CATSSPRDSYEQYF	TGTGCCACCAGCAGTCCCCGGGACAGCTACGAGCAGTACTTC
-	TRBV5-1	-	TRBJ2-7	CASSYQDNEQYF	TGCGCCAGCAGCTACCAGGACAACGAGCAGTACTTC
TRBD1	TRBV7-9	-	TRBJ2-1	CASSSYRDRQFF	TGTGCCAGCAGCTCATACCGGGACAGGCAGTTCTTC
TRBD1	TRBV27	once	TRBJ2-7	CASSFQGAGEQYF	TGTGCCAGCAGTTTCCAGGGGGCAGGAGAGCAGTACTTC
-	TRBV3-1	-	TRBJ1-1	CASSGLRGNTEAFF	TGTGCCAGCAGCGGATTAAGGGGGAACACTGAAGCTTTCTTT
-	TRBV23-1	-	TRBJ1-1	CASRPVRGGPLGTEAFF	TGCGCCAGCAGGCCGGTCCGAGGGGGGCCGTTGGGCACTGAAGCTTTCTTT
-	TRBV11-2	-	TRBJ2-3	CASSLDFTGDTQYF	TGTGCCAGCAGCTTAGATTTCACAGGGGATACGCAGTATTTT
TRBD1	TRBV3-1	-	TRBJ1-1	CASSQVEEGAGTLNTEAFF	TGTGCCAGCAGCCAAGTTGAAGAGGGGGCAGGGACTTTGAACACTGAAGCTTTCTTT